Below are 20 T cell receptor beta chains sequenced from a single sample in a study of cytomegalovirus exposure and HLA in healthy donors. Use of 60 Vbeta and 13 Jbeta primers characterized the PCR. Libraries were prepared by immunoSEQ multiplex PCR; TCRdb keeps only in-frame clonotypes and omits some of them. The table includes about 200,000 clones, roughly 77% detected once. The source material was PBMCs. The receptors were gathered from a male donor in good health and CMV-seropositive.

The chain combines TRBV5-4 with TRBJ1-4; 10 bases are shared with TRBD1. CDR1 and CDR2 (germline): SGHNT, YYREEE (reference sequence). V lost 7 bases, J lost 3 bases, and 3 bases stayed unmatched. The CDR3 runs to 14 residues. CDR3 nucleotide sequence: TGTGCCAGCGGGACAGGGGTAGCTAATGAAAAACTGTTTTTT. Its translation: CASGTGVANEKLFF.

The chain uses TRBV7-3 and TRBJ2-7, with TRBD1 matching 11 bases. This CDR3 comprises 15 residues. Germline V gene lookup returns CDR1 SGHTA and CDR2 FQGTGA. V lost 6 bases, J lost 2 bases, and 6 bases stayed unmatched. The CDR3 is CASSPGTGGAYEQYF. The CDR3 DNA follows: TGTGCCAGCAGTCCCGGGACAGGGGGTGCCTACGAGCAGTACTTC.

V usage is TRBV7-9 and J usage is TRBJ2-7; 7 nucleotides align to TRBD1. After removal of 5 bases from V and 1 base from J, the junction contained 8 bases not matched to a gene. The germline V gene encodes CDR1 SEHNR and CDR2 FQNEAQ (reference sequence). This CDR3 has 15 residues. CDR3 residues: CASSLGTAWSYEQYF. The DNA of the CDR3 is TGTGCCAGCAGCCTCGGGACAGCGTGGTCCTACGAGCAGTACTTC.

The J gene is TRBJ1-1, the V gene TRBV18; a possible D gene is TRBD1 (6 bases). With 5 bases removed from V and 1 base from J, the gap between germline ends came to 8 bases. Germline V CDR1 and CDR2: KGHSH, LQKENI. The CDR3 sequence is 13 residues long. Here the CDR3 DNA reads TGTGCCAGCTCATCGGACAGGAACACTGAAGCTTTCTTT. Its translation is CASSSDRNTEAFF.

The rearrangement joins TRBV4-3 to TRBJ2-3; 8 nucleotides align to TRBD2. After removal of 0 bases from V and 1 base from J, the junction contained 3 bases not matched to a gene. The CDR3 loop spans 16 amino acids. The germline CDR1 and CDR2 sequences are LGHNA and YSLEER. The CDR3 nucleotides read TGCGCCAGCAGCCAAGACGCGGGGGGCCGCACAGATACGCAGTATTTT. It encodes CASSQDAGGRTDTQYF.

The gene calls are TRBV7-9 and TRBJ2-5; TRBD2 matches 8 bases. Unmatched junction bases numbered 7, after V lost 5 bases and J lost 2 bases. Germline values: CDR1 SEHNR, CDR2 FQNEAQ (reference sequence). The CDR3 has 15 amino acids. The CDR3 nucleotides read TGTGCCAGCAGCCCGCACGGGGGGGATCAAGAGACCCAGTACTTC. Protein sequence: CASSPHGGDQETQYF.

The chain joins TRBV11-2 to TRBJ2-7; D remains ambiguous. V lost 6 bases and J lost 5, with 8 bases in between. Looked up from germline, CDR1 is SGHAT and CDR2 is FQNNGV. This CDR3 region has 11 residues. The CDR3 DNA is TGTGCCAGCAGTATCTACGACGAGCAGTACTTC. Its protein product is CASSIYDEQYF.

The CDR3 DNA reads TGTGCCAGCAGCTTAGGGCAGAACTACGAGCAGTACTTC. Its translation: CASSLGQNYEQYF. The chain recombines TRBV7-9 with TRBJ2-5; no firm D call. TRBJ2-7 explains the end of the DNA better; the J call may be wrong. The V gene's germline CDR1 is SEHNR and CDR2 FQNEAQ (reference sequence). The CDR3 covers 13 residues.

The chain has TRBV9 and TRBJ1-1, with 8 nucleotides matching TRBD1. The CDR3 covers 15 residues. The trim removed 3 bases at V and 2 bases at J, leaving 6 bases unmatched. CDR1 is SGDLS, CDR2 YYNGEE, per germline. For the CDR3, the DNA is TGTGCCAGCAGCGCCTACAGGGGGATCAACACTGAAGCTTTCTTT. It encodes CASSAYRGINTEAFF.

V is TRBV4-3 and J is TRBJ2-3, with 9 bases identical to TRBD2. The germline gives CDR1 LGHNA, CDR2 YSLEER. Trimming at V came to 1 base and at J to 2 bases, leaving 7 bases not matched to a gene. The CDR3 runs 17 residues. This chain's CDR3 is CASSQVIAGASTDTQYF. In DNA, the CDR3 is TGCGCCAGCAGCCAAGTTATAGCGGGGGCTTCCACAGATACGCAGTATTTT.

V usage is TRBV5-1 and J usage is TRBJ1-1, with D unclear. The germline gives CDR1 SGHRS, CDR2 YFSETQ. Trimming took 6 bases from V and 0 from J, leaving 15 bases between them. The CDR3 runs 15 residues. The CDR3 nucleotides read TGCGCCAGCAATCCAGGACGGGGAATGAACACTGAAGCTTTCTTT. This translates into CASNPGRGMNTEAFF. The full variable domain, with the rest looked up from reference TRBV5-1 and TRBJ1-1, is KAGVTQTPRYLIKTRGQQVTLSCSPISGHRSVSWYQQTPGQGLQFLFEYFSETQRNKGNFPGRFSGRQFSNSRSEMNVSTLELGDSALYLCASNPGRGMNTEAFFGQGTRLTVV.

This rearrangement joins TRBV7-9 to TRBJ2-7; a weak D match, TRBD1 (6 bases). The V end was cut by 6 bases, the J end by 7 bases, with 22 bases between. Germline V gives CDR1 SEHNR, CDR2 FQNEAQ (reference sequence). This CDR3 comprises 15 residues. The CDR3 is CASRSGERDPWEQYF. Here the CDR3 DNA reads TGTGCCAGCAGGTCAGGGGAGAGAGACCCGTGGGAGCAGTACTTC.

The table lists this clone with a few counts. This sample also contains other DNA sequences that code for the same CDR3. V is TRBV19 and J is TRBJ1-1; TRBD1 might be the D (5 bases). This CDR3 is built from 13 residues. Per the germline V gene, CDR1 is LNHDA and CDR2 is SQIVND (reference sequence). Trimming took 7 bases from V and 5 from J, leaving 14 bases between them. CDR3: CASTQGRATEAFF. The CDR3 DNA reads TGTGCCAGTACCCAGGGTAGGGCTACTGAAGCTTTCTTT.

This clone appeared a single time. A read error may account for a junction end that differs from germline. The chain recombines TRBV7-9 with TRBJ1-4, with D unclear. The CDR3 spans 12 residues. Per germline, CDR1 SEHNR and CDR2 FQNEAQ (reference sequence). CDR3 amino acids: CSSSLEGGLLFF. The DNA of the CDR3 is TGTTCCAGCAGCTTAGAAGGAGGCCTTCTGTTTTTT.

This chain connects TRBV5-1 to TRBJ1-2; tentative D call: TRBD1 (6 bases). Germline CDR1 SGHRS, CDR2 YFSETQ. The CDR3 runs to 15 residues. V was shortened by 2 bases and J by 2 bases, with 13 bases between the two germline ends. CDR3 amino acids: CASSLGLDSNYGYTF. CDR3 nucleotide sequence: TGCGCCAGCAGCTTAGGGCTGGACAGCAACTATGGCTACACCTTC.

V and J are TRBV6-1 and TRBJ1-6; 8 bases match TRBD1. This CDR3 contains 15 residues. With 5 bases clipped from V and 2 bases from J, the junction kept 2 bases outside the gene matches. The germline V gene encodes CDR1 MNHNS and CDR2 SASEGT. The CDR3 region has the DNA TGTGCCAGCAGTACAGGGGGGACCTATAATTCACCCCTCCACTTT. Its protein product is CASSTGGTYNSPLHF.

A few counts support this clone. The V and J genes are TRBV10-3 and TRBJ1-1; D uncertain. The germline gives CDR1 ENHRY, CDR2 SYGVKD. Trimming took off 6 bases at V and 1 base at J, with 15 bases between the two ends. CDR3 length: 15 residues. The CDR3 spells CAIREGNGRNTEAFF. CDR3 bases: TGTGCCATCAGGGAGGGAAATGGGAGGAACACTGAAGCTTTCTTT.

The rearrangement joins TRBV29-1 to TRBJ2-2, with 7 nucleotides matching TRBD2. Per germline, CDR1 SQVTM and CDR2 ANQGSEA. This CDR3 comprises 16 residues. The ends lost 4 bases at V and 0 bases at J; junction bases unmatched: 8. The CDR3: CSVGGLAESNTGELFF. The CDR3 DNA sequence: TGCAGCGTTGGTGGCCTAGCGGAATCGAACACCGGGGAGCTGTTTTTT.

The V gene is TRBV27, the J gene TRBJ2-3; 8 nucleotides align to TRBD1. Germline CDR1 is MNHEY and CDR2 is SMNVEV (reference sequence). This CDR3 has 15 residues. J lost 5 bases, V lost 3 bases, and 7 bases had no gene match. The CDR3 sequence: CASSLRQGRRDTQYF. CDR3 coding DNA: TGTGCCAGCAGTTTGAGACAGGGGAGGAGAGATACGCAGTATTTT.

J is TRBJ2-1 and V is TRBV4-3; TRBD2 matches 9 bases. V lost 0 bases and J lost 9; bases outside the gene matches: 12. Germline CDR1 LGHNA, CDR2 YSLEER. The CDR3 is made up of 17 amino acids. CDR3 bases: TGCGCCAGCAGCCAAGACGTAATAGCGGGAGTCAAAATTGAGCAGTTCTTC. This codes for CASSQDVIAGVKIEQFF.